This entry lists 10 T cell receptor beta chains sequenced from one sample in a study of Ad26.COV2.S vaccination and SARS-CoV-2 variants (dated by TCRdb to the early 2020s). Reading the label with the study, this specimen's treatment or condition is: around 19 received Ad26.COV2.S at low or high dose, single or two shots; about 5 received placebo; per-sample allocation not given. Repertoires of vaccine and placebo recipients were sequenced from samples taken on day 63 after the first injection. Receptor amplification or capture employed the immunoSEQ multiplex PCR assay. As stored in TCRdb, this immuneACCESS dataset retains in-frame rearrangements with V and J assigned. A fraction of the clones does not appear; measured against another copy, unresolved V genes explain less than half of the discrepancy, and the remainder lacks a known reason. This sample lists 300,000 to 350,000 clones; almost 90% were detected once. The ten largest clones capture over 5% of the sample.

The sequencing here drew on peripheral blood, taken in a trial of Ad26.COV2.S vaccine versus placebo. All receptors come from a person between 18 and 59 years old who received the Ad26.COV2.S COVID-19 vaccine or a placebo.

J is TRBJ2-1 and V is TRBV7-9, with 9 bases lining up with TRBD2. The V and J ends lost 7 bases and 9 bases, in that order; junction bases with no gene match: 16. The CDR3 consists of 16 residues. Germline lookup yields CDR1 SEHNR and CDR2 FQNEAQ (reference sequence). In DNA, the CDR3 is TGTGCCAGCACCCTAGGTTCGGCGGGAGGGCCGACTGAGCAGTTCTTC. Translation: CASTLGSAGGPTEQFF. Using reference TRBV7-9 and TRBJ2-1 for the parts outside the CDR3, the full variable domain is DTGVSQNPRHKITKRGQNVTFRCDPISEHNRLYWYRQTLGQGPEFLTYFQNEAQLEKSRLLSDRFSAERPKGSFSTLEIQRTEQGDSAMYLCASTLGSAGGPTEQFFGPGTRLTVL.

This clone was detected once. The V gene is TRBV10-3, the J gene TRBJ2-1; D unclear. Germline-derived CDR1 and CDR2 are ENHRY and SYGVKD. V shed 0 bases and J shed 8 bases, with 11 bases lying between them. This CDR3 has 14 amino acids. The CDR3: CAISESTRAHEQFF. The DNA for the CDR3 is TGTGCCATCAGTGAGTCGACCCGGGCCCATGAGCAGTTCTTC.

The V and J genes are TRBV7-6 and TRBJ2-7; D is unresolved. Trimming pared 4 bases from V and 3 bases from J, leaving 7 bases between. Germline V gene sequence: CDR1 SGHVS, CDR2 FNYEAQ. The CDR3 runs to 12 residues. In nucleotides, the CDR3 is TGTGCCAGCAGCTCCCACAGCTACGAGCAGTACTTC. Residues: CASSSHSYEQYF. Full variable domain (missing parts from reference TRBV7-6 and TRBJ2-7): GAGVSQSPRYKVTKRGQDVALRCDPISGHVSLYWYRQALGQGPEFLTYFNYEAQQDKSGLPNDRFSAERPEGSISTLTIQRTEQRDSAMYRCASSSHSYEQYFGPGTRLTVT.

The rearrangement links TRBV7-9 to TRBJ2-4; D ambiguous. The V and J ends lost 5 bases and 5 bases respectively, with 10 bases between them. This CDR3 spans 13 amino acids. Germline values: CDR1 SEHNR, CDR2 FQNEAQ (reference sequence). CDR3 loop: CASSRNSQNIQYF. The CDR3 nucleotides read TGTGCCAGCAGCCGAAACAGCCAAAACATTCAGTACTTC.

This chain links TRBV18 with TRBJ2-7; D possibly uses TRBD1 or TRBD2 (5 bases each). The germline V and J ends were trimmed by 3 bases and 10 bases, with 13 bases remaining between them. The germline CDR1 and CDR2 sequences are KGHSH and LQKENI. This CDR3 region has 12 residues. The DNA for the CDR3 is TGTGCCAGCTCACCCCGGGACGGCGGTCAGTACGTC. It specifies CASSPRDGGQYV.

The J gene is TRBJ2-2, the V gene TRBV5-1; the D is unclear. The CDR3 runs to 15 residues. The germline gives CDR1 SGHRS, CDR2 YFSETQ. Trimming left V 0 bases short and J 1 base short, with 7 bases between. This CDR3 reads CASSLAVGNTGELFF. CDR3 coding DNA: TGCGCCAGCAGCTTGGCGGTGGGGAACACCGGGGAGCTGTTTTTT.

This chain connects TRBV28 to TRBJ2-1, with no clear D. Germline-derived CDR1 and CDR2 are MDHEN and SYDVKM. The CDR3 extends over 13 amino acids. Trimming removed 6 bases from V and 3 bases from J, with 9 bases in between. The CDR3 protein is CASSRTNYNEQFF. The DNA for the CDR3 is TGTGCCAGCAGCCGGACGAACTACAATGAGCAGTTCTTC.

CDR3 DNA: TGTGCCAGCTCACCTTTAACTAGCGCCGTTTGGGAGCAGTACGTC. It yields the protein CASSPLTSAVWEQYV. The gene calls are TRBV18 and TRBJ2-7; TRBD2 matches at 7 bases. The CDR3 contains 15 residues. The germline V gene has CDR1 KGHSH and CDR2 LQKENI. V lost 3 bases to trimming and J lost 7 bases; unmatched junction nucleotides: 12.

The chain links TRBV7-8 to TRBJ2-2, with 8 positions matching TRBD2. Germline CDR1 is SGHVS and CDR2 is FQNEAQ. This CDR3 region has 15 residues. The J segment lost 6 bases and the V segment lost 5 bases, leaving 8 bases of the junction unmatched. The DNA for the CDR3 is TGTGCCAGCAGCCGGATGACTAGCGTGGCCGGGGAGCTGTTTTTT. Translating it yields CASSRMTSVAGELFF.

This chain uses TRBV6-2 or TRBV6-3 with TRBJ2-1, with unresolved D. The germline V gene encodes CDR1 MNHEY and CDR2 SVGEGT. The CDR3 runs 14 residues. Deletions cut 0 bases from V and 8 bases from J, with 11 bases between. CDR3 region: CASSYSGSLDEQFF. The DNA for the CDR3 is TGTGCCAGCAGTTACTCGGGGTCGTTGGATGAGCAGTTCTTC.